A single sample is the source of the 32 T cell receptor beta chains below, sequenced in a study of CD8 T cells in ankylosing spondylitis. TCRdb reprocessed the 5' RACE reads via MiXCR and lists one record per CDR3 protein. The sample has roughly 250,000 distinct CDR3 sequences, 7.5% to 9% seen once. The sequencing input was blood, either unsorted or a sorted T cell fraction (not recorded which). The source is a male donor with ankylosing spondylitis or in good health (not recorded which).

This clonotype was observed many times. CDR3 residues: CASSLVTPPGELFF. CDR3 in DNA: TGTGCCAGCAGCTTAGTAACCCCTCCCGGGGAGCTGTTTTTT. The rearrangement links TRBV7-2 to TRBJ2-2; D is unresolved. Germline V gene data show CDR1 as SGHTA and CDR2 as FQGNSA. Trimming removed 1 base at V and 6 bases at J, with 9 bases between. CDR3 size: 14 residues.

Ten or more counts support this clonotype. V and J are TRBV2 and TRBJ2-6, with unresolved D. In germline, CDR1 is SNHLY, CDR2 FYNNEI. This CDR3 is 14 amino acids long. The V gene lost 8 bases and the J gene lost 1 base, with 9 bases spanning the gap. This CDR3 is CASLGFSGANVLTF. For the CDR3, the DNA is TGTGCCAGCCTAGGGTTTTCTGGGGCCAACGTCCTGACTTTC.

This clonotype was seen ten or more times. The chain couples TRBV5-1 to TRBJ2-2; D possibly corresponds to TRBD1 (6 bases). The CDR3 sequence is 15 residues long. Trimming shortened V by 4 bases and J by 1 base, and 11 bases separated the two germline ends. CDR1 is SGHRS and CDR2 is YFSETQ in the germline V gene. CDR3 nucleotides: TGCGCCAGCAGCCGCCGGACAGAGAACACCGGGGAGCTGTTTTTT. It yields the protein CASSRRTENTGELFF.

This clonotype was counted at least ten times. The chain joins TRBV5-1 to TRBJ2-3; 10 bases match TRBD1. The germline CDR1 and CDR2 sequences are SGHRS and YFSETQ. The V gene end was trimmed by 4 bases and the J gene end by 0 bases; junction bases not matched to a gene: 5. CDR3 length: 16 amino acids. As DNA, the CDR3 is TGCGCCAGCAGCCTTCGGACAGGGGGTAGCACAGATACGCAGTATTTT. This sequence encodes CASSLRTGGSTDTQYF.

This clonotype was seen repeatedly, ten times or more. The chain employs TRBV7-2 and TRBJ2-3; 8 nucleotides align to TRBD2. Germline V gene data show CDR1 as SGHTA and CDR2 as FQGNSA. The length of the CDR3 is 17 residues. Germline trimming cut 0 bases from V and 1 base from J; bases unmatched to any gene: 6. CDR3 loop: CASSLARSGGCTDTQYF. The CDR3 nucleotides read TGTGCCAGCAGCTTAGCCAGAAGCGGGGGTTGCACAGATACGCAGTATTTT.

This clonotype was seen at least ten times. The chain recombines TRBV29-1 with TRBJ2-2; tentatively, D is TRBD1 or TRBD2 (5 bases each). The germline V gene has CDR1 SQVTM and CDR2 ANQGSEA. The CDR3 length is 13 residues. Trimming stripped 5 bases from V and 2 bases from J, with 9 bases between. The CDR3 DNA follows: TGCAGCGTTAAGGGACCCAACACCGGGGAGCTGTTTTTT. Amino acid sequence: CSVKGPNTGELFF.

There are many counts of this clonotype. The rearrangement links TRBV11-1 to TRBJ2-1; 8 bases are a match to TRBD2. This CDR3 contains 19 residues. Germline loops: CDR1 SGHAT, CDR2 FQDESV (reference sequence). After removal of 2 bases from V and 9 bases from J, the junction contained 21 bases not matched to a gene. CDR3 bases: TGTGCCAGCAGCTTACGCCCAACCCCGGGACTAGTAGGTTTCGCTGAGCAGTTCTTC. It encodes CASSLRPTPGLVGFAEQFF. The variable domain in full, completed from reference TRBV11-1 and TRBJ2-1, reads EAEVAQSPRYKITEKSQAVAFWCDPISGHATLYWYRQILGQGPELLVQFQDESVVDDSQLPKDRFSAERLKGVDSTLKIQPAELGDSAMYLCASSLRPTPGLVGFAEQFFGPGTRLTVL.

This clonotype appeared many times. The V and J genes are TRBV20-1 and TRBJ1-6; D remains unclear. The CDR3 runs to 11 residues. Looked up from germline, CDR1 is DFQATT and CDR2 is SNEGSKA (reference sequence). Trimming left V 1 base short and J 14 bases short, with 9 bases between. In nucleotides, the CDR3 is TGCAGTGCTAGAGGCCCTAGGACCCTCCACTTT. The encoded protein is CSARGPRTLHF.

The sample holds many counts of this clonotype. The chain links TRBV5-1 to TRBJ2-1; D is possibly TRBD1 (5 bases). The CDR3 covers 15 residues. Germline CDR1 SGHRS, CDR2 YFSETQ. Trimming shortened V by 0 bases and J by 9 bases, and 16 bases separated the two germline ends. The CDR3 spells CASSLARDVTGEQFF. In nucleotides, the CDR3 is TGCGCCAGCAGCTTGGCCAGGGATGTAACGGGTGAGCAGTTCTTC.

The sample holds a few counts of this clonotype. The chain is built from TRBV5-1 and TRBJ2-1; the match to TRBD2 covers 10 bases. Per the germline V gene, CDR1 is SGHRS and CDR2 is YFSETQ. The V and J ends lost 0 bases and 8 bases, in that order; junction bases with no gene match: 8. CDR3 length equals 16 residues. The CDR3 coding sequence is TGCGCCAGCAGCTTGGTCCCAGCGGGAGGGGTCCATGAGCAGTTCTTC. Protein: CASSLVPAGGVHEQFF.

This clonotype has at least ten counts. The chain is built from TRBV12-3 or TRBV12-4 and TRBJ1-1; D is unclear. This CDR3 contains 14 residues. Trimming left V 5 bases short and J 0 bases short, with 10 bases between. In DNA form, the CDR3 reads TGTGCCAGCAGTCCCTGGACGGTGAACACTGAAGCTTTCTTT. It encodes CASSPWTVNTEAFF.

By sample fraction, this clonotype is medium-sized. This chain connects TRBV19 to TRBJ1-2, with TRBD1 identical over 7 bases. The CDR3 is 12 residues long. The trim removed 4 bases at V and 7 bases at J, leaving 3 bases unmatched. Germline CDR1 LNHDA, CDR2 SQIVND (reference sequence). The CDR3 region is CASSTTGRGYTF. In DNA form, the CDR3 reads TGTGCCAGTAGTACGACAGGGCGTGGCTACACCTTC.

This clonotype was seen ten or more times. The genes are TRBV29-1 and TRBJ2-7, with TRBD2 identical over 9 bases. With V trimmed by 5 bases and J by 7 bases, 9 bases remained unmatched. The germline gives CDR1 SQVTM, CDR2 ANQGSEA. There are 13 residues in the CDR3. The chain's CDR3 is CSVIGREGLEQYF. The CDR3, as DNA: TGCAGCGTTATTGGGCGGGAGGGCTTAGAGCAGTACTTC.

Regarding this clonotype: It is unclear where the CDR3 begins or ends on the DNA, so no DNA is shown, and the CDR3 is as TCRdb lists it. The rearrangement uses TRBV6-5 and TRBJ2-3; the table names TRBD1, a call not compared with the DNA. CDR1 is MNHEY, CDR2 SVGAGI, per germline. With termini counted, the CDR3 has 15 amino acids. The CDR3 sequence is CASILDRASTDTQYF.

This clonotype was seen more than once but under ten times. V usage is TRBV6-1 and J usage is TRBJ2-7; TRBD1 matches 8 bases. Germline lookup yields CDR1 MNHNS and CDR2 SASEGT. V shed 6 bases and J 3 bases; nucleotides not matched to a gene: 7. The CDR3 has 14 residues. CDR3 region: CASSDRGFHYEQYF. In DNA, the CDR3 is TGTGCCAGCAGCGACAGGGGCTTCCACTACGAGCAGTACTTC.

There are a few counts of this clonotype. The J gene is TRBJ2-7, the V gene TRBV2; TRBD1 is a possible D gene (6 bases). The CDR3 contains 12 residues. Trimming removed 6 bases from V and 3 bases from J, with 9 bases in between. Germline V lookup: CDR1 SNHLY, CDR2 FYNNEI. The CDR3 nucleotides are TGTGCCAGCAGGGGACAAAACTACGAGCAGTACTTC. Translated, it gives CASRGQNYEQYF.

In this sample, this clonotype turned up many times. The rearrangement uses TRBV7-9 and TRBJ2-3; perhaps TRBD1 as D (6 bases). The germline V gene has CDR1 SEHNR and CDR2 FQNEAQ (reference sequence). There are 14 residues in the CDR3. Trimming shortened V by 1 base and J by 4 bases, and 9 bases separated the two germline ends. CDR3 region: CASSLGGGSDTQYF. The DNA of the CDR3 is TGTGCCAGCAGCTTAGGTGGGGGCTCAGATACGCAGTATTTT.

At least ten counts were recorded for this clonotype. The rearrangement joins TRBV20-1 to TRBJ1-5, with 9 bases that match TRBD1. Germline CDR1 reads DFQATT; CDR2 reads SNEGSKA (reference sequence). The CDR3 sequence is 12 residues long. V gave up 5 bases and J gave up 8 bases; unmatched junction bases: 4. The CDR3 protein is CSARTGEKPQHF. The CDR3 DNA sequence: TGCAGTGCTCGGACAGGGGAAAAGCCCCAGCATTTT.

This clonotype is a singleton in its sample. The chain links TRBV30 to TRBJ1-1; possibly TRBD1 for D (6 bases). The CDR3 totals 15 residues. The germline gives CDR1 GTSNPN, CDR2 SVGIG (reference sequence). V shed 2 bases and J shed 0 bases, with 13 bases lying between them. CDR3 nucleotides: TGTGCCTGGAGTCACCTCGGACAGTTGAACACTGAAGCTTTCTTT. Translating gives CAWSHLGQLNTEAFF. Together with reference TRBV30 and TRBJ1-1, the CDR3 gives the full variable domain: SQTIHQWPATLVQPVGSPLSLECTVEGTSNPNLYWYRQAAGRGLQLLFYSVGIGQISSEVPQNLSASRPQDRQFILSSKKLLLSDSGFYLCAWSHLGQLNTEAFFGQGTRLTVV.

This chain links TRBV12-3 or TRBV12-4 with TRBJ2-7; D is uncertain. V was pared by 5 bases and J by 2 bases, with 13 bases between. The CDR3 covers 14 residues. For the CDR3, the DNA is TGTGCCAGCAGTCCACAAGGGTCTCCCTACGAGCAGTACTTC. Protein sequence: CASSPQGSPYEQYF.

As regards this clonotype: This may stem from a read error, because a much larger clone lies one nucleotide away. The chain is built from TRBV7-8 and TRBJ2-7; 14 bases agree with TRBD2. The CDR3 length is 20 residues. The germline gives CDR1 SGHVS, CDR2 FQNEAQ. The CDR3 bases are TGTGCCAGCAGTCCTTCTGCGATCGGGACTAGCGGGAGCTTCTCCAACGAGCAGTACTTC. Translating gives CASSPSAIGTSGSFSNEQYF.

At least ten counts were recorded for this clonotype. V usage is TRBV12-3 or TRBV12-4 and J usage is TRBJ2-2; D call uncertain. V was cut by 5 bases and J by 6 bases, with 7 bases left in between. The CDR3 sequence is 12 residues long. The CDR3 DNA sequence: TGTGCCAGCAGTGCCTCCCCCGGGGAGCTGTTTTTT. Its translation is CASSASPGELFF.

This clonotype was recorded at least ten times. The rearrangement links TRBV20-1 to TRBJ1-4; no clear D. Germline values: CDR1 DFQATT, CDR2 SNEGSKA (reference sequence). V was pared by 8 bases and J by 0 bases, with 10 bases between. The CDR3 spans 13 residues. As DNA, the CDR3 is TGCAGTTGCCCGGGTCCAACTAATGAAAAACTGTTTTTT. Translation gives CSCPGPTNEKLFF.

This clonotype was observed at least ten times. The chain recombines TRBV5-1 with TRBJ1-1; D perhaps matches TRBD1 (6 bases). Germline CDR1 SGHRS, CDR2 YFSETQ. Trimming removed 4 bases at V and 3 bases at J, with 10 bases between. The CDR3 length is 13 residues. CDR3 sequence: CASSPGQHTEAFF. The CDR3 DNA sequence: TGCGCCAGCAGCCCAGGACAGCACACTGAAGCTTTCTTT.

This clonotype was seen at least ten times. The chain recombines TRBV9 with TRBJ2-4, with D unclear. Germline values: CDR1 SGDLS, CDR2 YYNGEE. V dropped 0 bases and J dropped 12 bases, with 13 bases sitting between them. This CDR3 has 13 amino acids. CDR3 DNA: TGTGCCAGCAGCGTAGAGACATTAACACGTCAGTACTTC. This encodes CASSVETLTRQYF.

This clonotype was found a few times. The rearrangement uses TRBV29-1 and TRBJ1-5; D is perhaps TRBD1 (5 bases). In germline, CDR1 is SQVTM, CDR2 ANQGSEA. CDR3 length: 13 residues. The V and J ends lost 4 bases and 4 bases respectively, with 11 bases between them. CDR3 region: CSVAGSPNQPQHF. The CDR3 DNA sequence: TGCAGCGTTGCAGGGTCACCTAATCAGCCCCAGCATTTT. The entire variable domain, with the rest obtained from reference TRBV29-1 and TRBJ1-5, is as follows: SAVISQKPSRDICQRGTSLTIQCQVDSQVTMMFWYRQQPGQSLTLIATANQGSEATYESGFVIDKFPISRPNLTFSTLTVSNMSPEDSSIYLCSVAGSPNQPQHFGDGTRLSIL.

Only a few counts were recorded for this clonotype. This sequence joins TRBV7-2 and TRBJ2-7; possible D gene TRBD2, 5 bases. Germline V CDR1 and CDR2: SGHTA, FQGNSA. The V end lost 0 bases, the J end lost 12 bases, and 9 bases lay between the germline ends. The CDR3 has 11 residues. Here the CDR3 DNA reads TGTGCCAGCAGCTTAGCGAGGGTTATGTACTTC. It codes for CASSLARVMYF. The full variable domain, with the rest looked up from reference TRBV7-2 and TRBJ2-7, is GAGVSQSPSNKVTEKGKDVELRCDPISGHTALYWYRQSLGQGLEFLIYFQGNSAPDKSGLPSDRFSAERTGGSVSTLTIQRTQQEDSAVYLCASSLARVMYFGPGTRLTVT.

Ten or more counts support this clonotype. J is TRBJ2-1 and V is TRBV7-9; the D is unclear. V gave up 5 bases and J gave up 9 bases, with 14 bases separating them. The CDR3 sequence is 13 residues long. The V gene's germline CDR1 is SEHNR and CDR2 FQNEAQ (reference sequence). CDR3 amino acids: CASSRGRASEQFF. In DNA form, the CDR3 reads TGTGCCAGCAGCCGTGGTCGTGCCTCTGAGCAGTTCTTC.

This sequence joins TRBV20-1 and TRBJ2-3; D perhaps matches TRBD1 (6 bases). Trimming pared 0 bases from V and 3 bases from J, leaving 10 bases between. The CDR3 runs 14 residues. CDR1 is DFQATT and CDR2 is SNEGSKA in the germline V gene (reference sequence). The CDR3 loop is CSARDQGRTDTQYF. The CDR3 coding sequence is TGCAGTGCTAGAGATCAGGGGCGAACAGATACGCAGTATTTT.

This clonotype appeared many times. The chain combines TRBV19 with TRBJ2-1, with a weak D call TRBD2 (7 bases). The CDR3 loop spans 15 amino acids. V dropped 7 bases and J dropped 3 bases, with 16 bases sitting between them. The V gene's germline CDR1 is LNHDA and CDR2 SQIVND (reference sequence). In DNA form, the CDR3 reads TGTGCCAGTACCTTGGGAGGGGGAAACTACAATGAGCAGTTCTTC. Amino acids: CASTLGGGNYNEQFF.

At least ten counts were recorded for this clonotype. The chain carries TRBV19 and TRBJ1-2; 7 bases are a match to TRBD1. Per the germline V gene, CDR1 is LNHDA and CDR2 is SQIVND (reference sequence). Trimming removed 3 bases from V and 4 bases from J; junction bases left unmatched: 5. The CDR3 is made up of 14 amino acids. The CDR3 here is CASSIENRGYGYTF. The CDR3 nucleotides are TGTGCCAGTAGTATTGAAAACAGGGGCTATGGCTACACCTTC.

This clonotype was detected ten times or more. This chain uses TRBV27 with TRBJ2-3, with D perhaps being TRBD1 or TRBD2 (6 bases each). Looked up from germline, CDR1 is MNHEY and CDR2 is SMNVEV (reference sequence). The CDR3 has 15 residues. V was cut by 4 bases and J by 7 bases, with 18 bases left in between. The CDR3 nucleotides are TGTGCCAGCAGTTCGTGGGGGGCTAAGTTAAATACGCAGTATTTT. As protein: CASSSWGAKLNTQYF.